These 30 T cell receptor beta chains originate from one sample sequenced in a study of shared clonotypes between healthy human individuals. Assay used: immunoSEQ multiplex PCR; TCRdb lists only in-frame clones, some missing. The sample carries 2.3 million or so clones, more than 85% recorded once. The sample was naive CD4+ T cells from PBMCs. Subset reported: CD45RA+ positively selected. All receptors derive from a man between 18 and 35 years old in good health. Some clones in this sample may be carry-over from other donors' samples.

The chain has TRBV10-1 and TRBJ1-3, with D tentatively TRBD1 (5 bases). The germline V gene has CDR1 WNHNN and CDR2 SYGVQD (reference sequence). The V and J ends lost 3 bases and 4 bases respectively, with 13 bases between them. This CDR3 is built from 15 residues. The CDR3 bases are TGCGCCAGCAGTGAAGCAGGGATCGGCGGAAACACCATATATTTT. This translates into CASSEAGIGGNTIYF.

Concerning this clone: Other DNA sequences of this sample code for an identical CDR3. This chain links TRBV5-1 with TRBJ2-5; TRBD1 matches at 8 bases. The CDR3 runs 13 residues. CDR1 SGHRS and CDR2 YFSETQ come from the germline V gene. The ends lost 4 bases at V and 3 bases at J; junction bases unmatched: 2. The chain's CDR3 is CASSTTGEETQYF. DNA for the CDR3: TGCGCCAGCAGCACGACAGGGGAAGAGACCCAGTACTTC.

V gene TRBV9 combines with J gene TRBJ2-7; D may be TRBD1 (6 bases). Deletions cut 1 base from V and 5 bases from J, with 13 bases between. The CDR3 runs to 14 residues. The V gene's germline CDR1 is SGDLS and CDR2 YYNGEE. DNA for the CDR3: TGTGCCAGCAGCGTAATGGGGGCGTCTGACGAGCAGTACTTC. Residues: CASSVMGASDEQYF.

The chain employs TRBV27 and TRBJ1-2, with D unclear. This CDR3 has 13 residues. Germline loops: CDR1 MNHEY, CDR2 SMNVEV (reference sequence). Deletions cut 3 bases from V and 6 bases from J, with 11 bases between. CDR3 residues: CASSFSGVNGYTF. CDR3 in DNA: TGTGCCAGCAGTTTTTCGGGTGTAAATGGCTACACCTTC.

Remarks on this clone: With a much larger clone just one base away, this may be a read error. Other DNA sequences of this sample code for an identical CDR3. The V and J genes are TRBV6-1 and TRBJ1-1; the D is unclear. V was pared by 2 bases and J by 1 base, with 5 bases between. Germline-derived CDR1 and CDR2 are MNHNS and SASEGT. This CDR3 is built from 13 residues. CDR3 sequence reads: CASSEQENTEAFF. The CDR3 nucleotides are TGTGCCAGCAGTGAACAGGAGAACACTGAAGCTTTCTTT.

The chain has TRBV7-2 and TRBJ2-4; D not resolved. Trimming removed 5 bases from V and 7 bases from J, with 15 bases in between. Germline V gives CDR1 SGHTA, CDR2 FQGNSA. This CDR3 region has 14 residues. The CDR3 protein is CASSLRAPGNIQYF. The CDR3 DNA reads as TGTGCCAGCAGCCTACGGGCCCCTGGGAACATTCAGTACTTC.

The J gene is TRBJ2-3, the V gene TRBV2; 11 bases map to TRBD2. The CDR3 consists of 16 residues. Germline V lookup: CDR1 SNHLY, CDR2 FYNNEI. V dropped 3 bases and J dropped 4; count of bases not matched to a gene: 6. The CDR3 DNA is TGTGCCAGCAGTGATGGAGTAGCGGGAGGGGCAGATACGCAGTATTTT. Its protein is CASSDGVAGGADTQYF.

The rearrangement joins TRBV30 to TRBJ1-1; D ambiguous. The germline gives CDR1 GTSNPN, CDR2 SVGIG (reference sequence). Deletions cut 4 bases from V and 5 bases from J, with 11 bases between. CDR3 length: 12 amino acids. The CDR3 sequence: CAWTLTATEAFF. In nucleotides, the CDR3 is TGTGCCTGGACCTTGACTGCGACTGAAGCTTTCTTT.

Details on this clone: The same CDR3 can be traced to other DNA sequences in this sample. J is TRBJ2-3 and V is TRBV11-2; unclear D gene. V gave up 4 bases and J gave up 1 base, with 3 bases separating them. Looked up from germline, CDR1 is SGHAT and CDR2 is FQNNGV. The CDR3 contains 12 residues. In DNA form, the CDR3 reads TGTGCCAGCAGCTCCCGCACAGATACGCAGTATTTT. As protein: CASSSRTDTQYF.

The chain recombines TRBV6-5 with TRBJ1-5; 8 nucleotides align to TRBD1. The CDR3 is made up of 14 amino acids. Germline CDR1 is MNHEY and CDR2 is SVGAGI. V lost 8 bases, J lost 3 bases, and 6 bases stayed unmatched. The chain's CDR3 is CASRTGQFNQPQHF. CDR3 sequence (DNA): TGTGCCAGCCGGACAGGGCAGTTCAATCAGCCCCAGCATTTT.

This chain links TRBV7-3 with TRBJ2-1; 11 positions match TRBD2. J lost 0 bases, V lost 4 bases, and 5 bases had no gene match. CDR1 is SGHTA and CDR2 is FQGTGA in the germline V gene. CDR3 length: 17 residues. The CDR3 here is CASSSTSGTPSYNEQFF. CDR3 in DNA: TGTGCCAGCAGCTCGACTAGCGGGACGCCCTCCTACAATGAGCAGTTCTTC.

The chain has TRBV6-4 and TRBJ2-3, with D possibly being TRBD1 (5 bases). V was shortened by 6 bases and J by 6 bases, with 16 bases between the two germline ends. Germline CDR1 reads MRHNA; CDR2 reads SNTAGT. The CDR3 is 14 amino acids. In DNA form, the CDR3 reads TGTGCCAGCAGCGAGTCCCCCAGGGCCGATACGCAGTATTTT. This gives the protein CASSESPRADTQYF.

The V gene is TRBV10-3, the J gene TRBJ2-7; 11 nucleotides agree with TRBD2. The CDR3 runs 16 residues. Trimming removed 2 bases from V and 3 bases from J; junction bases left unmatched: 6. Germline CDR1 is ENHRY and CDR2 is SYGVKD. The CDR3 is CAISELLAGGYYEQYF. The CDR3 nucleotides read TGTGCCATCAGTGAGCTTCTAGCGGGAGGATACTACGAGCAGTACTTC.

This sequence joins TRBV28 and TRBJ1-2; TRBD1 agrees at 12 bases. The CDR3 is 16 residues long. CDR1 and CDR2 from the germline V gene are MDHEN and SYDVKM. V lost 8 bases, J lost 2 bases, and 9 bases stayed unmatched. The CDR3 bases are TGTGCCAGCGGCCACCTGGGGACAGGGGGCAACTATGGCTACACCTTC. It is translated as CASGHLGTGGNYGYTF.

Worth noting for this clone: The same CDR3 is also encoded by other DNA sequences in this sample. This sequence joins TRBV2 and TRBJ1-5; D perhaps matches TRBD1 (5 bases). The V gene's germline CDR1 is SNHLY and CDR2 FYNNEI. The CDR3 covers 13 residues. V was cut by 6 bases and J by 4 bases, with 10 bases left in between. The DNA of the CDR3 is TGTGCCAGCAGCGGGGGGGGGAATCAGCCCCAGCATTTT. It codes for CASSGGGNQPQHF.

The V call is TRBV7-9, the J call TRBJ2-4; D might be TRBD1 (6 bases). CDR3 length: 17 residues. V dropped 1 base and J dropped 3 bases, with 16 bases sitting between them. From germline, CDR1 is SEHNR and CDR2 FQNEAQ (reference sequence). The chain's CDR3 is CASSLVPQGNGKNIQYF. The DNA of the CDR3 is TGTGCCAGCAGCTTAGTTCCGCAGGGGAATGGCAAAAACATTCAGTACTTC.

The V gene is TRBV15, the J gene TRBJ1-5; 12 nucleotides align to TRBD1. The CDR3 length is 15 residues. V lost 3 bases, J lost 11 bases, and 8 bases stayed unmatched. The germline V gene encodes CDR1 LNHNV and CDR2 YYDKDF (reference sequence). The CDR3 nucleotides read TGTGCCACCAGCAGGCGGGACAGGGGGCAAAGGTCCCAGCATTTT. Translating gives CATSRRDRGQRSQHF.

CDR3 coding DNA: TGTGCCAGCAGCATCGACTCGGGGACAGTAACAGATACGCAGTATTTT. This sequence encodes CASSIDSGTVTDTQYF. The V and J genes are TRBV21-1 and TRBJ2-3; the table calls TRBD1, which could not be checked here. TRBV21-1 is classified as a pseudogene. The CDR3 has 16 residues.

The CDR3 spells CASSQQIRQGQGNIQYF. As DNA, the CDR3 is TGCGCCAGCAGCCAACAGATTAGACAGGGGCAGGGAAACATTCAGTACTTC. The chain has TRBV4-1 and TRBJ2-4; 8 positions match TRBD1. Germline-derived CDR1 and CDR2 are MGHRA and YSYEKL. This CDR3 comprises 17 residues. The junction had 12 bases not matched to a gene; V was cut back by 2 bases and J by 6 bases.

The gene calls are TRBV5-6 and TRBJ2-6; TRBD1 aligns across 9 bases. V gave up 1 base and J gave up 0 bases; unmatched junction bases: 5. The germline CDR1 and CDR2 sequences are SGHDT and YYEEEE. This CDR3 is 18 amino acids long. Here the CDR3 reads CASSLTGGHHSGANVLTF. The CDR3, as DNA: TGTGCCAGCAGCTTGACAGGGGGCCACCACTCTGGGGCCAACGTCCTGACTTTC.

This clone has just one count. V is TRBV7-9 and J is TRBJ2-5; either TRBD1 or TRBD2 may supply D (7 bases each). Per the germline V gene, CDR1 is SEHNR and CDR2 is FQNEAQ (reference sequence). Trimming removed 5 bases at V and 4 bases at J, with 17 bases between. There are 15 residues in the CDR3. The CDR3: CASSQGGASRETQYF. The CDR3 coding sequence is TGTGCCAGCAGCCAGGGGGGGGCCTCCAGAGAGACCCAGTACTTC. The variable domain in full, with the rest retrieved from reference TRBV7-9 and TRBJ2-5, is DTGVSQNPRHKITKRGQNVTFRCDPISEHNRLYWYRQTLGQGPEFLTYFQNEAQLEKSRLLSDRFSAERPKGSFSTLEIQRTEQGDSAMYLCASSQGGASRETQYFGPGTRLLVL.

The rearrangement joins TRBV4-1 to TRBJ1-2; D is undetermined. Germline values: CDR1 MGHRA, CDR2 YSYEKL. V lost 1 base to trimming and J lost 1 base, with 13 bases between them. The CDR3 sequence is 16 residues long. CDR3 loop: CASSQAPPAGNYGYTF. The DNA for the CDR3 is TGCGCCAGCAGCCAAGCCCCACCGGCAGGTAACTATGGCTACACCTTC.

The chain recombines TRBV28 with TRBJ1-5, with no clear D. CDR3 length: 16 amino acids. The V end was cut by 3 bases, the J end by 0 bases, with 12 bases between. Looked up from germline, CDR1 is MDHEN and CDR2 is SYDVKM. This CDR3 reads CASSLGSDNSNQPQHF. CDR3 DNA sequence: TGTGCCAGCAGTTTGGGCAGTGACAATAGCAATCAGCCCCAGCATTTT.

This clone was detected once. This chain joins TRBV7-8 and TRBJ2-7; TRBD1 might be the D (5 bases). With 1 base removed from V and 6 bases from J, the gap between germline ends came to 16 bases. From germline, CDR1 is SGHVS and CDR2 FQNEAQ. This CDR3 contains 15 residues. CDR3 nucleotides: TGTGCCAGCAGCTTAGTTGCGACAGCCGCTGGCGAGCAGTACTTC. Amino acid sequence: CASSLVATAAGEQYF.

This clone was picked up one time. The chain employs TRBV18 and TRBJ2-7, with D maybe TRBD2 (6 bases). This CDR3 has 16 residues. Trimming left V 5 bases short and J 3 bases short, with 20 bases between. Germline V gene sequence: CDR1 KGHSH, CDR2 LQKENI. In DNA form, the CDR3 reads TGTGCCAGCTCAGCAGCCGGGACTTCCGGGATCTACGAGCAGTACTTC. The encoded protein is CASSAAGTSGIYEQYF. The variable domain in full, with the rest retrieved from reference TRBV18 and TRBJ2-7, is NAGVMQNPRHLVRRRGQEARLRCSPMKGHSHVYWYRQLPEEGLKFMVYLQKENIIDESGMPKERFSAEFPKEGPSILRIQQVVRGDSAAYFCASSAAGTSGIYEQYFGPGTRLTVT.

The chain recombines TRBV7-9 with TRBJ1-2, with D possibly matching TRBD1 (6 bases). Germline CDR1 reads SEHNR; CDR2 reads FQNEAQ (reference sequence). The length of the CDR3 is 13 residues. Trimming took off 1 base at V and 8 bases at J, with 11 bases between the two ends. This chain's CDR3 is CASSLVQGKGYTF. In DNA, the CDR3 is TGTGCCAGCAGCTTAGTGCAGGGGAAAGGCTACACCTTC. The full variable domain, its missing parts supplied by reference TRBV7-9 and TRBJ1-2, is DTGVSQNPRHKITKRGQNVTFRCDPISEHNRLYWYRQTLGQGPEFLTYFQNEAQLEKSRLLSDRFSAERPKGSFSTLEIQRTEQGDSAMYLCASSLVQGKGYTFGSGTRLTVV.

For this clone: One end of the junction varies from germline; a read error may be responsible. This specimen includes other DNA sequences encoding the same CDR3. The chain carries TRBV6-5 and TRBJ2-1, with a possible D match to TRBD2 (5 bases). Germline V lookup: CDR1 MNHEY, CDR2 SVGAGI. The CDR3 runs 13 residues. CDR3: CASSFEGYNEQFF. DNA of the CDR3: TGTGCCAGCAGTTTCGAGGGCTACAATGAACAGTTCTTC.

This chain joins TRBV28 and TRBJ2-5; the D is unclear. The V gene's germline CDR1 is MDHEN and CDR2 SYDVKM. This CDR3 is built from 10 residues. Deletions cut 4 bases from V and 9 bases from J, with 6 bases between. The CDR3 DNA reads TGTGCCAGCAGTTCCCGGTCCCAGTACTTC. Its protein product is CASSSRSQYF.

This chain uses TRBV5-6 with TRBJ1-5; D is perhaps TRBD1 (6 bases). The CDR3 consists of 15 residues. Germline assignment: CDR1 SGHDT and CDR2 YYEEEE. V was cut by 2 bases and J by 4 bases, with 13 bases left in between. CDR3 coding DNA: TGTGCCAGCAGCTTAGGGGGAGATCTAAATCAGCCCCAGCATTTT. This sequence encodes CASSLGGDLNQPQHF.

The chain employs TRBV27 and TRBJ2-3, with a tentative D call TRBD2 (6 bases). Between the trimmed V and J ends, which lost 6 bases and 6 bases, there was a span of 13 bases. Germline lookup yields CDR1 MNHEY and CDR2 SMNVEV (reference sequence). The CDR3 runs 13 residues. The CDR3 DNA is TGTGCCAGCAGCCCGGGAGCCGTTGATACGCAGTATTTT. Protein product: CASSPGAVDTQYF.